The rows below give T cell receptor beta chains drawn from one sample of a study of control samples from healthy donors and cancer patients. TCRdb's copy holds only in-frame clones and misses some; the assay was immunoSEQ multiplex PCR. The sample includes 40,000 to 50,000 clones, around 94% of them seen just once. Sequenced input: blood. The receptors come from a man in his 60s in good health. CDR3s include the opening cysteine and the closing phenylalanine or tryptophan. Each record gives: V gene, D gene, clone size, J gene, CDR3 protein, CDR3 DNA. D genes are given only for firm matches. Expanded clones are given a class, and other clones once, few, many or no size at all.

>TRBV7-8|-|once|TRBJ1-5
CASSLAGRLNSNQPQHF
TGTGCCAGCAGCTTAGCTGGCAGGTTAAATAGCAATCAGCCCCAGCATTTT
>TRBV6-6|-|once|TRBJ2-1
CASSYSRRSSYNEQFF
TGTGCCAGCAGTTACTCCAGGAGGAGCTCCTACAATGAGCAGTTCTTC
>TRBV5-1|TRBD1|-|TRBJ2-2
CASSFGDSYTGELFF
TGCGCCAGCAGCTTTGGGGACAGTTACACCGGGGAGCTGTTTTTT
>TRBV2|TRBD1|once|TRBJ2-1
CASIDRVSTEQFF
TGTGCCAGCATCGACAGGGTGTCGACTGAGCAGTTCTTC
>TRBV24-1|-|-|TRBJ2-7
CATSDSVAFYEQYF
TGTGCCACCAGTGATTCGGTAGCCTTCTACGAGCAGTACTTC
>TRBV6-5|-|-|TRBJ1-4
CASSSTGVNEKLFF
TGTGCCAGCAGTTCGACAGGAGTTAATGAAAAACTGTTTTTT
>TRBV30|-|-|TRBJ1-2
CAWSVNDGYTF
TGTGCCTGGAGTGTAAATGATGGCTACACCTTC
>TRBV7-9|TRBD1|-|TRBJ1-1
CASSPTGSGTEAFF
TGTGCCAGCAGCCCGACAGGGTCCGGCACTGAAGCTTTCTTT
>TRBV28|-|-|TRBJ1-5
CASSWTSFSNQPQHF
TGTGCCAGCAGTTGGACATCGTTTAGCAATCAGCCCCAGCATTTT
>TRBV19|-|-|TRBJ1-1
CASPSGNTEAFF
TGTGCCAGCCCTAGCGGGAACACTGAAGCTTTCTTT
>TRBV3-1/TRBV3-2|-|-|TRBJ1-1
CASSQEGSGEAFF
TGTGCCAGCAGCCAAGAGGGTTCGGGTGAAGCTTTCTTT
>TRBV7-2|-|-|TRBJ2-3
CASSLDTQYF
TGTGCCAGCAGCTTAGATACGCAGTATTTT
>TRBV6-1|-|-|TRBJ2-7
CASSDRGGPYEQYF
TGTGCCAGCAGTGACAGGGGGGGACCCTACGAGCAGTACTTC
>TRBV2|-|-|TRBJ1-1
CASSEARSTEAFF
TGTGCCAGCAGTGAAGCGCGTAGTACTGAAGCTTTCTTT
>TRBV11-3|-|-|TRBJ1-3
CASSQDNGNTIYF
TGTGCCAGCAGCCAGGACAACGGAAACACCATATATTTT
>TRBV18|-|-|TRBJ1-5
CASSPNLNQPQHF
TGTGCCAGCTCGCCAAATCTAAATCAGCCCCAGCATTTT
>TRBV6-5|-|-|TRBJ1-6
CASSYSTVANSPLHF
TGTGCCAGCAGTTACTCGACAGTAGCTAATTCACCCCTCCACTTT
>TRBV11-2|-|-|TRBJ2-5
CAILGRGETQYF
TGTGCCATCCTCGGTCGTGGGGAGACCCAGTACTTC
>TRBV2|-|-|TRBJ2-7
CASSRSGARSEQYF
TGTGCCAGCAGCCGTAGTGGGGCCAGAAGCGAGCAGTACTTC
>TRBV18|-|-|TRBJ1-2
CASSPQGIPNYGYTF
TGTGCCAGCTCACCTCAGGGAATCCCTAACTATGGCTACACCTTC
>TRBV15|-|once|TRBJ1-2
CATSRGVQGYGYTF
TGTGCCACCAGCAGAGGGGTGCAGGGCTATGGCTACACCTTC
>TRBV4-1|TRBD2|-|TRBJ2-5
CASSQEGITSGSLETQYF
TGCGCCAGCAGCCAAGAGGGAATCACTAGCGGGAGCCTAGAGACCCAGTACTTC
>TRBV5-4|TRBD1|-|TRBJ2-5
CASSAMTGHGETQYF
TGTGCCAGCAGCGCGATGACAGGGCATGGAGAGACCCAGTACTTC
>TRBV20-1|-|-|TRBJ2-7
CSASLLVDYEQYF
TGCAGTGCTAGTCTGCTAGTAGACTACGAGCAGTACTTC
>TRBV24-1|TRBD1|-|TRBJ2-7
CATSADGTGYYEQYF
TGTGCCACCAGTGCGGATGGGACAGGCTACTACGAGCAGTACTTC